One TCR beta chain is described in this entry. The data were obtained in a study of T cell responses to AZD1222 COVID-19 vaccine. In germline, CDR1 is SQVTM, CDR2 ANQGSEA. The V gene lost 7 bases and the J gene lost 4 bases, with 16 bases spanning the gap. The CDR3 has 13 residues. TCRdb's table, derived via immunoSEQ multiplex PCR, lists solely in-frame clones and lacks some. Of 70,000 to 95,000 clones in the sample, 85% to 90% were seen once. The rearrangement links TRBV29-1 to TRBJ1-2; D call uncertain. The sample here was peripheral blood, taken 28 days after the second AZD1222 dose. The receptor was isolated from an adult who received the AZD1222 COVID-19 vaccine. CDR3 in DNA: TGCAGCGCCCCATCTCTACAAGCCTATGGCTACACCTTC. Residues: CSAPSLQAYGYTF.